Listed below are T cell receptor beta chains from one sample, sequenced in a study of blood T cell repertoires in COVID-19. Measured with immunoSEQ multiplex PCR; TCRdb has only the in-frame clones, and not every one. In the table there are 130,000 or so clones, 80% of which are singletons. Material for sequencing was peripheral blood. The origin of the receptors is a man aged 60-69 years with active or convalescent COVID-19. CDR3s include the opening cysteine and the closing phenylalanine or tryptophan. A D gene is named only where the DNA matches it firmly. Expanded clones are given a class, and other clones once, few, many or no size at all.

D	V	J	size	length	CDR3	DNA
.	TRBV11-2	TRBJ1-2	.	13	CASSLGQSLGYTF	TGTGCCAGCAGCTTAGGGCAGTCTTTGGGCTACACCTTC
TRBD2	TRBV4-3	TRBJ2-1	.	19	CASSQDEGLAGSLHNEQFF	TGCGCCAGCAGCCAAGATGAGGGACTAGCGGGGTCGTTACACAATGAGCAGTTCTTC
.	TRBV7-3	TRBJ1-2	.	15	CASSAQGQQNYGYTF	TGTGCCAGCAGCGCTCAGGGCCAACAGAACTATGGCTACACCTTC
TRBD2	TRBV11-1	TRBJ2-7	.	16	CASSLETGLADYEQYF	TGTGCCAGCAGCTTAGAGACGGGACTAGCAGACTACGAGCAGTACTTC
TRBD1	TRBV7-9	TRBJ2-1	.	15	CASSFRDRVNNEQFF	TGTGCCAGCAGCTTCCGGGACAGGGTGAACAATGAGCAGTTCTTC
.	TRBV15	TRBJ1-3	.	15	CATSRDRDFGNTIYF	TGTGCCACCAGCAGAGATCGAGACTTTGGAAACACCATATATTTT
TRBD2	TRBV5-4	TRBJ2-7	.	15	CASSSEGGRAYEQYF	TGTGCCAGCAGCTCGGAGGGCGGGAGGGCCTACGAGCAGTACTTC
TRBD1	TRBV29-1	TRBJ1-2	.	12	CSVVKGAIGYTF	TGCAGCGTTGTGAAGGGGGCAATTGGCTACACCTTC
.	TRBV5-6	TRBJ1-5	.	12	CASSSPGQPQHF	TGTGCCAGCAGCAGTCCAGGCCAGCCCCAGCATTTT
TRBD1	TRBV4-3	TRBJ2-2	.	15	CASSLINRGTGELFF	TGCGCCAGCAGCCTTATCAACAGGGGAACCGGGGAGCTGTTTTTT
TRBD2	TRBV10-3	TRBJ2-5	.	15	CAISLAGGSQETQYF	TGTGCCATCAGTTTAGCGGGAGGGTCTCAAGAGACCCAGTACTTC
TRBD2	TRBV4-3	TRBJ2-6	few	18	CASSPSGGSHSGANVLTF	TGCGCCAGCAGCCCCTCGGGGGGGTCCCACTCTGGGGCCAACGTCCTGACTTTC
.	TRBV30	TRBJ1-1	once	12	CAWRAGSTEAFF	TGTGCCTGGAGGGCCGGGAGCACTGAAGCTTTCTTT
.	TRBV7-9	TRBJ1-2	once	14	CASSLGTQGIGYTF	TGTGCCAGCAGCTTAGGGACCCAGGGGATCGGCTACACCTTC
TRBD2	TRBV7-3	TRBJ2-1	.	16	CASSESSGRSYNEQFF	TGTGCCAGCAGCGAATCTAGCGGGCGCTCCTACAATGAGCAGTTCTTC
.	TRBV24-1	TRBJ1-5	few	15	CATSGTGYSNQPQHF	TGTGCCACCAGTGGAACGGGTTATAGCAATCAGCCCCAGCATTTT
.	TRBV5-3	TRBJ1-3	.	11	CARGARNTIYF	TGTGCCAGAGGGGCCAGAAACACCATATATTTT
TRBD1	TRBV13	TRBJ2-5	.	14	CASSRQGRRETQYF	TGTGCCAGCAGCAGACAGGGGAGGAGGGAGACCCAGTACTTC
.	TRBV7-9	TRBJ1-6	.	14	CASSPTGGYSPLHF	TGTGCCAGCAGCCCGACCGGGGGTTACTCACCCCTCCACTTT
.	TRBV2	TRBJ2-5	once	12	CASSDRAETQYF	TGTGCCAGCAGTGACAGGGCAGAGACCCAGTACTTC
TRBD1	TRBV19	TRBJ1-2	.	13	CASSTRDRILITF	TGTGCCAGTAGTACCCGGGACAGGATCCTAATCACCTTC
TRBD1	TRBV13	TRBJ1-3	.	16	CASSRDRGAAGNTIYF	TGTGCCAGCAGCCGGGACAGGGGAGCGGCTGGAAACACCATATATTTT
.	TRBV27	TRBJ2-3	few	13	CASSTRGTDTQYF	TGTGCCAGCAGCACTAGGGGCACAGATACGCAGTATTTT
.	TRBV7-2	TRBJ2-7	.	14	CASSLFRGSYEQYF	TGTGCCAGCAGCTTATTTCGGGGAAGCTACGAGCAGTACTTC
TRBD2	TRBV27	TRBJ2-1	.	14	CASSPTGTRYEQFF	TGTGCCAGCAGTCCGACCGGGACTAGGTATGAGCAGTTCTTC
.	TRBV9	TRBJ1-6	.	15	CASSERGSYNSPLHF	TGTGCCAGCAGCGAGAGGGGGTCATATAATTCACCCCTCCACTTT
TRBD1	TRBV19	TRBJ2-1	.	12	CASSSRGSEQFF	TGTGCCAGTAGTAGCAGGGGGAGTGAGCAGTTCTTC
.	TRBV19	TRBJ2-7	.	15	CASLIVRRGSHEQYF	TGTGCCAGCCTTATAGTTAGGCGAGGGTCCCACGAGCAGTACTTC
.	TRBV19	TRBJ1-5	.	13	CASSSQRFQPQHF	TGTGCCAGTAGTTCGCAGAGGTTTCAGCCCCAGCATTTT
.	TRBV3-1/TRBV3-2	TRBJ2-3	.	15	CASSPGGGRGDTQYF	TGTGCCAGCAGTCCAGGGGGCGGGAGAGGTGATACGCAGTATTTT
.	TRBV27	TRBJ2-5	.	15	CASSLSRVGQETQYF	TGTGCCAGCAGTTTATCACGCGTCGGGCAAGAGACCCAGTACTTC
.	TRBV11-2	TRBJ1-2	few	13	CASSRRRDTSYTF	TGTGCCAGCAGCCGAAGAAGGGACACCAGCTACACCTTC
TRBD1	TRBV6-5	TRBJ2-7	.	15	CASSLGQGVRDEQYF	TGTGCCAGCAGTTTGGGACAGGGGGTTCGGGACGAGCAGTACTTC
TRBD2	TRBV19	TRBJ2-1	.	17	CASRGLSGRGSENEQFF	TGTGCCAGTAGGGGCCTTAGCGGGAGAGGTTCAGAAAATGAGCAGTTCTTC
TRBD1	TRBV6-5	TRBJ2-3	once	15	CASRATGGRTDTQYF	TGTGCCAGCAGGGCCACAGGGGGCCGCACAGATACGCAGTATTTT
.	TRBV6-5	TRBJ2-6	once	16	CASSYSGLSGANVLTF	TGTGCCAGCAGTTACTCGGGGCTCTCTGGGGCCAACGTCCTGACTTTC
.	TRBV10-3	TRBJ1-1	once	12	CAISENRAEAFF	TGTGCCATCAGTGAGAACAGGGCTGAAGCTTTCTTT
.	TRBV7-2	TRBJ2-1	.	17	CASSLAGSTPVYNEGFF	TGTGCCAGCAGCTTAGCGGGTAGCACGCCTGTCTACAATGAGGGGTTCTTC
.	TRBV29-1	TRBJ1-1	.	13	CSVAEASNTEAFF	TGCAGCGTTGCAGAGGCTTCGAACACTGAAGCTTTCTTT
TRBD1	TRBV6-6	TRBJ2-7	.	13	CASTLTGGHEQYF	TGTGCCAGCACCCTTACAGGGGGGCACGAGCAGTACTTC
.	TRBV28	TRBJ2-7	.	14	CASSLKGPADEQYF	TGTGCCAGCAGTTTAAAAGGCCCCGCGGACGAGCAGTACTTC
.	TRBV5-1	TRBJ1-2	.	13	CASSLYSSGGYTF	TGCGCCAGCAGCTTGTACAGCAGTGGAGGCTACACCTTC
.	TRBV7-2	TRBJ2-1	.	15	CASSPYGRVGNEQFF	TGTGCCAGCAGCCCCTATGGGAGAGTGGGCAATGAGCAGTTCTTC
TRBD1	TRBV29-1	TRBJ1-2	.	12	CSVYSDRAGYTF	TGCAGCGTTTATAGTGACAGGGCCGGCTACACCTTC
TRBD1	TRBV5-1	TRBJ1-4	.	14	CASSLGTENEKLFF	TGCGCCAGCAGCCTCGGGACAGAGAATGAAAAACTGTTTTTT
.	TRBV11-2	TRBJ2-5	.	13	CASSPGLIETQYF	TGTGCCAGCAGCCCTGGACTAATAGAGACCCAGTACTTC
.	TRBV6-9	TRBJ1-3	.	16	CASSYGCGPSGNTIYF	TGTGCCAGCAGTTATGGATGCGGCCCCTCTGGAAACACCATATATTTT
.	TRBV5-6	TRBJ2-1	.	15	CASSLFPPGVNEQFF	TGTGCCAGCAGCTTGTTTCCCCCAGGGGTCAATGAGCAGTTCTTC
.	TRBV3-1/TRBV3-2	TRBJ2-7	once	12	CASSRSSYEQYF	TGTGCCAGCAGCCGTTCGTCCTACGAGCAGTACTTC
.	TRBV5-1	TRBJ2-5	.	15	CASSLALLAMETQYF	TGCGCCAGCAGCTTGGCTCTCCTAGCGATGGAGACCCAGTACTTC
TRBD1	TRBV9	TRBJ2-5	.	15	CASSLRTGGRETQYF	TGTGCCAGCAGCCTAAGGACAGGGGGGAGGGAGACCCAGTACTTC
.	TRBV24-1	TRBJ2-7	.	13	CATEIDRTYEQYF	TGTGCCACGGAGATAGACAGAACCTACGAGCAGTACTTC
.	TRBV5-1	TRBJ2-2	.	15	CASSLAETDTGELFF	TGCGCCAGCAGCTTGGCGGAGACAGACACCGGGGAGCTGTTTTTT
.	TRBV4-2	TRBJ1-5	few	13	CASSQQQGDPQHF	TGTGCCAGCAGCCAACAACAGGGAGACCCCCAGCATTTT
TRBD1	TRBV24-1	TRBJ1-5	.	13	CATSLQGNQPQHF	TGTGCCACCAGTCTACAGGGGAATCAGCCCCAGCATTTT